This TCR beta chain was observed in a study of blood T cell repertoires in COVID-19. Study-level information: Samples of COVID-19 (acute and convalescent) were obtained from the United States, Italy and Spain. PBMCs, B-cell-depleted T cells, or T cells provided the cDNA or gDNA that made up the material.

The CDR3 length is 11 residues. V lost 7 bases and J lost 7; bases outside the gene matches: 3. Germline loops: CDR1 SQVTM, CDR2 ANQGSEA. Source study methods: It was from reference gene primer amplification that nucleated cell counts were estimated. Sequencing was performed with immunoSEQ multiplex PCR; in TCRdb, only in-frame clones are kept and a portion is missing. V, J and clone size derive from that table, while D and trimming were established from the DNA sequence. In the table there are 93,000 or so clones, roughly 87% of which are singletons. The TCR originated in a human donor in a cohort sampled during active COVID-19. Material for sequencing was peripheral blood. The chain employs TRBV29-1 and TRBJ1-2, with 10 positions matching TRBD1. The CDR3 is CSAGTGAGYTF. DNA of the CDR3: TGCAGCGCCGGGACAGGGGCTGGCTACACCTTC.